This TCR beta chain appears in the sequencing data of a study of blood T cell repertoires in COVID-19. Study-wide background: Both acute and convalescent COVID-19 samples were obtained from the United States, Italy and Spain.

Looked up from germline, CDR1 is KGHDR and CDR2 is SFDVKD. This CDR3 spans 15 amino acids. The germline V and J ends were trimmed by 3 bases and 0 bases, with 9 bases remaining between them. Source study methods: Reference gene primer amplification gave nucleated cell count estimates. Sequencing was performed with immunoSEQ multiplex PCR; in TCRdb, only in-frame clones are kept and a portion is missing. D and trimming come from the DNA, and the V and J calls and clone size come from that table. Of 45,000 to 60,000 clones listed, about 86% were seen once; the top ten hold about an eighth. This receptor was taken from a man between 65 and 85 years old with active COVID-19. V usage is TRBV24-1 and J usage is TRBJ2-3; D is possibly TRBD2 (5 bases). The sequencing sample was made of peripheral blood. The CDR3 DNA reads TGTGCCACCAGTGATGCGGGTCCTAGCACAGATACGCAGTATTTT. Residues: CATSDAGPSTDTQYF.